This entry describes one T cell receptor (beta chain). This clonotype was seen a handful of times. The target of this receptor is not known. There are no base qualities to consult, and no much larger clone falls within one base. The data derive from a study of early T cells in non-severe SARS-CoV-2 infection (dated by TCRdb to 2020 to 2022). Context from the whole study: Because TCR sequencing relied on bulk RNA taken from unsorted whole blood, pairing of alpha and beta chains was not possible. The study at large found these results: VDJdb matching was skewed toward anti-spike CD8 responses and likely underestimated virus-specific expansions, missing private and CD4 specificities.

V gives up 5 bases and J gives up 12 bases, and the segment between their germline ends measures 17 bases. CDR1 and CDR2 (MDHEN, SYDVKM) derive from the germline V gene. Reading from cysteine to phenylalanine, the CDR3 counts 13 amino acids. The DNA shown is the 39-base CDR3, in frame from base 1. Receptor libraries were prepared by 5' RACE. For sequencing, a NextSeq 500 was employed. Unique molecular identifiers were attached to individual cDNA molecules in the TCR library protocol so that sequencing error and PCR bias could be corrected. Sequencing covered both TCR alpha and beta chains, and within each sample the abundances of alpha and beta sequences were tightly co-correlated. The authors' analysis ran thus. Decombinator V4 was used to annotate the V gene, J gene and CDR3 of the TCR sequences. Expanded TCRs were defined as changing significantly between any two time points under a Poisson model with p below 0.0001. TCR abundances were normalised to the total number of TCRs sequenced per sample and were expressed as counts per million. MAIT TCRs were defined by TRAV1-2 paired with TRAJ12, TRAJ20 or TRAJ33, and iNKT TCRs by TRAV10 paired with TRAJ18. A search of VDJdb, accessed on 1 November 2021, was run for TCRs annotated to CMV, EBV and SARS-CoV-2, with TCRs annotated for multiple antigens excluded. The raw public reads went through TCRdb reprocessing: fastp at Q25, MiXCR clone calling, in-frame beta chains kept. Each entry is one CDR3 protein sequence, shown with its most common DNA and genes. These V and J calls derive from TCRdb rather than the authors' analysis. This sample has over 85,000 distinct CDR3 sequences in its table, and around 12% of those were observed once. 6.2% of the sample goes to the ten largest clones.

The study was a case-control design nested within a healthcare worker cohort in London, UK, with weekly nasopharyngeal swab PCR tests and blood sampling. Healthcare workers were recruited during the week of the UK lockdown, between 23 and 31 March 2020, and followed weekly for up to roughly 15 weeks. Recombination joined TRBV28 with TRBJ2-4, with no D gene named confidently. Sequenced sample: whole blood. This TCR was recovered from an adult who was a healthcare worker with PCR-confirmed SARS-CoV-2 infection or an uninfected control (not recorded which). CDR3 loop: CASSPNLDRPQYF. The sequenced DNA: TGTGCCAGCAGTCCGAATCTAGATCGCCCTCAGTACTTC.